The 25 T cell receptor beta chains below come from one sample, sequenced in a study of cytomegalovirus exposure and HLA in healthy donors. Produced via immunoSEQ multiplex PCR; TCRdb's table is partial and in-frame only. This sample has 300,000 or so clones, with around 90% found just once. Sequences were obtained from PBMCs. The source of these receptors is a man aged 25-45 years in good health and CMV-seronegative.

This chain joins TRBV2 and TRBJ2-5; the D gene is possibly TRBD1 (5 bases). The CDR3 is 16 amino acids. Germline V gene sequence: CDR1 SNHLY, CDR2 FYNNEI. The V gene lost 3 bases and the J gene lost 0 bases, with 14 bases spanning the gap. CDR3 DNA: TGTGCCAGCAGTGACGGGCCAGGGATCAACCAAGAGACCCAGTACTTC. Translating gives CASSDGPGINQETQYF.

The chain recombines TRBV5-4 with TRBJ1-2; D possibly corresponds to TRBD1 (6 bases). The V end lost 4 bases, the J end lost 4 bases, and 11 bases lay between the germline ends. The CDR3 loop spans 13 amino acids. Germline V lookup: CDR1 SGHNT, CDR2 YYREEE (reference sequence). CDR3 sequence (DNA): TGTGCCAGCAGCCTCCAGGGGATCTATGGCTACACCTTC. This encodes CASSLQGIYGYTF.

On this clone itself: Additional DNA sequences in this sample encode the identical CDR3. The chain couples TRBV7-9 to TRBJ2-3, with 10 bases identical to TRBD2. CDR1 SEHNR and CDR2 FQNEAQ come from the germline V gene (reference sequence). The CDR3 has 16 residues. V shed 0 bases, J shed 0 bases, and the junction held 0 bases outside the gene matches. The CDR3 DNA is TGTGCCAGCAGCTTAGCTAGCGGGGGGAGCACAGATACGCAGTATTTT. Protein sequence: CASSLASGGSTDTQYF.

CDR3 region: CASSLDRGDRNEQFF. For the CDR3, the DNA is TGTGCCAGCAGCTTAGACAGGGGGGACCGCAATGAGCAGTTCTTC. The chain employs TRBV7-8 and TRBJ2-1; 8 bases are shared with TRBD1. The germline V gene encodes CDR1 SGHVS and CDR2 FQNEAQ. V trimming: 1 base; J trimming: 6 bases; junction bases outside the gene matches: 5. This CDR3 is built from 15 residues.

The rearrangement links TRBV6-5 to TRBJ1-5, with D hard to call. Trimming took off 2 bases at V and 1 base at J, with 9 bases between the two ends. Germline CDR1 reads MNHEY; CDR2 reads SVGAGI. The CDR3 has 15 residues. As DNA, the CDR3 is TGTGCCAGCAGTTACAGGGCTAGCAGCAATCAGCCCCAGCATTTT. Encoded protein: CASSYRASSNQPQHF.

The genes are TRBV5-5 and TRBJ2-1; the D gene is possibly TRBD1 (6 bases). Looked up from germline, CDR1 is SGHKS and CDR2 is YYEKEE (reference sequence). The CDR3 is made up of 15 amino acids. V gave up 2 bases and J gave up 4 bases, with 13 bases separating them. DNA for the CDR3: TGTGCCAGCAGCTTCGCCGAGACAGGATACAATGAGCAGTTCTTC. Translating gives CASSFAETGYNEQFF.

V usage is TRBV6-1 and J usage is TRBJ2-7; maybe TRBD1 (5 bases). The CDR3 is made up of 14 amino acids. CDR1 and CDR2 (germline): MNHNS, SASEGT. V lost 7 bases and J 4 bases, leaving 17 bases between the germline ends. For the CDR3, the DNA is TGTGCCAGCACCGAAGGGGTGGGTGGGTACGAGCAGTACTTC. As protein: CASTEGVGGYEQYF.

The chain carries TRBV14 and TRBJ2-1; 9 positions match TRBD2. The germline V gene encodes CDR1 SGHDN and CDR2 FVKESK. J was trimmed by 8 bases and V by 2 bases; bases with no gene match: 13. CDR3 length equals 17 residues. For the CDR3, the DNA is TGTGCCAGCAGCCAAAATAGGTTGCGGGGGGGCTCCGATGAGCAGTTCTTC. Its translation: CASSQNRLRGGSDEQFF.

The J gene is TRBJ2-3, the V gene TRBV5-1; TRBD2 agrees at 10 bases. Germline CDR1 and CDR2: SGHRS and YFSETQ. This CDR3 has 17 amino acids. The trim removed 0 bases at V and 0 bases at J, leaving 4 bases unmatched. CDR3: CASSLGLAGSSTDTQYF. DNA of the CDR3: TGCGCCAGCAGCTTGGGACTAGCGGGTTCTAGCACAGATACGCAGTATTTT.

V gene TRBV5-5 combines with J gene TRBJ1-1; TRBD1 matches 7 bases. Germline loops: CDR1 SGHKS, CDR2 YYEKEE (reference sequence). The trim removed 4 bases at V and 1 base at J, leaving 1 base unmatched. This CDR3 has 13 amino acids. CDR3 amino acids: CASSGTANTEAFF. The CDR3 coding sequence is TGTGCCAGCAGCGGGACAGCGAACACTGAAGCTTTCTTT. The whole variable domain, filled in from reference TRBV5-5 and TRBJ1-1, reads DAGVTQSPTHLIKTRGQQVTLRCSPISGHKSVSWYQQVLGQGPQFIFQYYEKEERGRGNFPDRFSARQFPNYSSELNVNALLLGDSALYLCASSGTANTEAFFGQGTRLTVV.

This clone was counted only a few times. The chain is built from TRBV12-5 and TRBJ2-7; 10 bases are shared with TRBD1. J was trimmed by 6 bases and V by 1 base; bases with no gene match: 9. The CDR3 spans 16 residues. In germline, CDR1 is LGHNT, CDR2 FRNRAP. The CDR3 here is CASGLATGTGAAEQYF. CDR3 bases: TGTGCTAGTGGTTTGGCAACCGGGACAGGGGCGGCCGAGCAGTACTTC.

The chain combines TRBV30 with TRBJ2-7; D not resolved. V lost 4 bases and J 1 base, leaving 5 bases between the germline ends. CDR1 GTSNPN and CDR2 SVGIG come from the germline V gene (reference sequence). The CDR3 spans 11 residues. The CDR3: CAWTDSYEQYF. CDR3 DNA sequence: TGTGCCTGGACAGATTCCTACGAGCAGTACTTC.

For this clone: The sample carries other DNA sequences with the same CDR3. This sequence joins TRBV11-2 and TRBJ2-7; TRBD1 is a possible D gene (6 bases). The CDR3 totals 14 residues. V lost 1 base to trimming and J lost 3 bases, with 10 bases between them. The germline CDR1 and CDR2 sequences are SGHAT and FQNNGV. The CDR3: CASSLGGGSYEQYF. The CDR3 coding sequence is TGTGCCAGCAGCTTAGGAGGGGGTAGCTACGAGCAGTACTTC. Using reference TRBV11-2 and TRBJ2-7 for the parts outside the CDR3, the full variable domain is EAGVAQSPRYKIIEKRQSVAFWCNPISGHATLYWYQQILGQGPKLLIQFQNNGVVDDSQLPKDRFSAERLKGVDSTLKIQPAKLEDSAVYLCASSLGGGSYEQYFGPGTRLTVT.

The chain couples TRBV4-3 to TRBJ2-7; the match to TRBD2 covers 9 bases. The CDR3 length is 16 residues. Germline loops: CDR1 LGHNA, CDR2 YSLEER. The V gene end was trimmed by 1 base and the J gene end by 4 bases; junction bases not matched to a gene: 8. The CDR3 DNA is TGCGCCAGCAGCCAAGGTCGCACTCTAGCGGGGTACGAGCAGTACTTC. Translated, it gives CASSQGRTLAGYEQYF.

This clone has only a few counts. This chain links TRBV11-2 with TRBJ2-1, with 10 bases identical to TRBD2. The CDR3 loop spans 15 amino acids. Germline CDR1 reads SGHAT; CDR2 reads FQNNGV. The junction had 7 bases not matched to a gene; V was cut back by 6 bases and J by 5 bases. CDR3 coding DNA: TGTGCCAGCAGGCCTTCTAGCGGGGGCCACAATGAGCAGTTCTTC. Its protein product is CASRPSSGGHNEQFF.

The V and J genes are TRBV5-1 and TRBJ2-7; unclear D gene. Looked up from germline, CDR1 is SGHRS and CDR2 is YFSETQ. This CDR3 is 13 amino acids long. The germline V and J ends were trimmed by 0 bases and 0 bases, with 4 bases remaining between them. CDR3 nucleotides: TGCGCCAGCAGCTTGGACGGCTCCTACGAGCAGTACTTC. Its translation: CASSLDGSYEQYF.

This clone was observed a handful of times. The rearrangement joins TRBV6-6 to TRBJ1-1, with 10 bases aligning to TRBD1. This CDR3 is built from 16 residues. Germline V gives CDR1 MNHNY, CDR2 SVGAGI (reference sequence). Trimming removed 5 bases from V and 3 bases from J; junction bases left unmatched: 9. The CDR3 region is CASSLPGTGVDTEAFF. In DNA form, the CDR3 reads TGTGCCAGCAGTCTACCTGGGACAGGGGTAGACACTGAAGCTTTCTTT.

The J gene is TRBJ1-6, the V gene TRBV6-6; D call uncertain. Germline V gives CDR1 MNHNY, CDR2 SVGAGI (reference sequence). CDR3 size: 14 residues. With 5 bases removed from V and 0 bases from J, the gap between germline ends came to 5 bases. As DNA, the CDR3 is TGTGCCAGCAGTAGGAGCTCCTATAATTCACCCCTCCACTTT. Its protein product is CASSRSSYNSPLHF.

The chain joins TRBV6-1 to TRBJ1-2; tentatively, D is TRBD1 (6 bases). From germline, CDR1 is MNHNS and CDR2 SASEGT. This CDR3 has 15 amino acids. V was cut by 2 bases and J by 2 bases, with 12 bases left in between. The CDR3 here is CASSETPTGNYGYTF. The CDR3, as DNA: TGTGCCAGCAGTGAAACCCCTACAGGGAACTATGGCTACACCTTC.

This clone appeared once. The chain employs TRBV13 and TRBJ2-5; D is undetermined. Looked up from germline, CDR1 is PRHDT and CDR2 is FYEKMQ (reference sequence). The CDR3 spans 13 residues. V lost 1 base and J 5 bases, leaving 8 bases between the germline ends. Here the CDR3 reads CASSLVSGETQYF. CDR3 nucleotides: TGTGCCAGCAGCTTAGTTTCCGGTGAGACCCAGTACTTC.

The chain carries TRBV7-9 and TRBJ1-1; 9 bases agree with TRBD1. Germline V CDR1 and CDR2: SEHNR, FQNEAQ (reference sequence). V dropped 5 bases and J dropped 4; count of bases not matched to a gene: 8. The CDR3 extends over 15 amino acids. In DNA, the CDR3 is TGTGCCAGCAGCCAATCACAGGGACAGGGCACTGAAGCTTTCTTT. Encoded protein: CASSQSQGQGTEAFF. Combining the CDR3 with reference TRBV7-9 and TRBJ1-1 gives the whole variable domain DTGVSQNPRHKITKRGQNVTFRCDPISEHNRLYWYRQTLGQGPEFLTYFQNEAQLEKSRLLSDRFSAERPKGSFSTLEIQRTEQGDSAMYLCASSQSQGQGTEAFFGQGTRLTVV.

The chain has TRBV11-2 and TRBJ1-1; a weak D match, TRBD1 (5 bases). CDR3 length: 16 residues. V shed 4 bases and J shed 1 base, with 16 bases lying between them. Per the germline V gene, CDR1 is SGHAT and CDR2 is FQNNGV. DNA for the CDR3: TGTGCCAGCAGCTCCCCGAATCAGGGAGGGAACACTGAAGCTTTCTTT. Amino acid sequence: CASSSPNQGGNTEAFF.

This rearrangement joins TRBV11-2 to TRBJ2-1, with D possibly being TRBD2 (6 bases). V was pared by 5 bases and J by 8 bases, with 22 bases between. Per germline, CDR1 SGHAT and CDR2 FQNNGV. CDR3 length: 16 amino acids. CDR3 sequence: CASSTSRDSKGDEQFF. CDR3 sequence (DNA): TGTGCCAGCAGCACCAGCCGGGACTCCAAAGGAGATGAGCAGTTCTTC.

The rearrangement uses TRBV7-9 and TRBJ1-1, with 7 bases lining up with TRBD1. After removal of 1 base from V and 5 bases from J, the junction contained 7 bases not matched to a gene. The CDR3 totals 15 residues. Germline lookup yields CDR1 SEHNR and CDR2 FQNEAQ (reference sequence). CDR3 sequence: CASSLEGAGRTEAFF. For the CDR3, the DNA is TGTGCCAGCAGCTTAGAGGGGGCAGGGAGAACTGAAGCTTTCTTT.

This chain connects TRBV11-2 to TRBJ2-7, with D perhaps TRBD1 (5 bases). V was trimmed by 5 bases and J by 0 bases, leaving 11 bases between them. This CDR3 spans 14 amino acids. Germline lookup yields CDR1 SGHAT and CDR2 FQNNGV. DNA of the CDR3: TGTGCCAGCAGCCCGAGACAGTACTCCTACGAGCAGTACTTC. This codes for CASSPRQYSYEQYF.